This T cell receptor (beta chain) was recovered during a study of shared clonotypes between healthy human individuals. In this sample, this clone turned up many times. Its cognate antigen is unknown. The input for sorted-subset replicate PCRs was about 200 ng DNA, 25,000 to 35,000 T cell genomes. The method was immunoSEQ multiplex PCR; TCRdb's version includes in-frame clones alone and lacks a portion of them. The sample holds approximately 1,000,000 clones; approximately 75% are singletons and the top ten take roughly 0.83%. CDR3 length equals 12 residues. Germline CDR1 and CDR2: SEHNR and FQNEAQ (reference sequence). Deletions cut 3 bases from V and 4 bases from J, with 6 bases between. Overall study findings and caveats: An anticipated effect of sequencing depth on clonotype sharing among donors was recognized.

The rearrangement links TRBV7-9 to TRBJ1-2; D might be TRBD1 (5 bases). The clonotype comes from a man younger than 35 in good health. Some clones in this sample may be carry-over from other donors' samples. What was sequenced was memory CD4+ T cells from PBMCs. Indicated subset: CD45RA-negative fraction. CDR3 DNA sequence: TGTGCCAGCAGCTTCGACAGCTATGGCTACACCTTC. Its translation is CASSFDSYGYTF.